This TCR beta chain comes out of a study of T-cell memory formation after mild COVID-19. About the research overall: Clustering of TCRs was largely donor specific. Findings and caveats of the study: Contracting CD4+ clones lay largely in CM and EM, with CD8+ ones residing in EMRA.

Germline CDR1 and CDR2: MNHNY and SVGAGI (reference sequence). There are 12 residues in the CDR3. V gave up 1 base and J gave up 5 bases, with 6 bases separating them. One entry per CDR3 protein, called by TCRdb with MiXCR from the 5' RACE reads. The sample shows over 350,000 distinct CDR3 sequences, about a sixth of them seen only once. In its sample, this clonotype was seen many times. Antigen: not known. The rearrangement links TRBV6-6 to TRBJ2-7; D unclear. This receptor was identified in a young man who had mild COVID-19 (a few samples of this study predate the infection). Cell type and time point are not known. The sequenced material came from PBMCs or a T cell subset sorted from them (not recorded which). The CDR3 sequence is CASSYLWDEQYF. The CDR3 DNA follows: TGTGCCAGCAGTTACTTGTGGGACGAGCAGTACTTC.